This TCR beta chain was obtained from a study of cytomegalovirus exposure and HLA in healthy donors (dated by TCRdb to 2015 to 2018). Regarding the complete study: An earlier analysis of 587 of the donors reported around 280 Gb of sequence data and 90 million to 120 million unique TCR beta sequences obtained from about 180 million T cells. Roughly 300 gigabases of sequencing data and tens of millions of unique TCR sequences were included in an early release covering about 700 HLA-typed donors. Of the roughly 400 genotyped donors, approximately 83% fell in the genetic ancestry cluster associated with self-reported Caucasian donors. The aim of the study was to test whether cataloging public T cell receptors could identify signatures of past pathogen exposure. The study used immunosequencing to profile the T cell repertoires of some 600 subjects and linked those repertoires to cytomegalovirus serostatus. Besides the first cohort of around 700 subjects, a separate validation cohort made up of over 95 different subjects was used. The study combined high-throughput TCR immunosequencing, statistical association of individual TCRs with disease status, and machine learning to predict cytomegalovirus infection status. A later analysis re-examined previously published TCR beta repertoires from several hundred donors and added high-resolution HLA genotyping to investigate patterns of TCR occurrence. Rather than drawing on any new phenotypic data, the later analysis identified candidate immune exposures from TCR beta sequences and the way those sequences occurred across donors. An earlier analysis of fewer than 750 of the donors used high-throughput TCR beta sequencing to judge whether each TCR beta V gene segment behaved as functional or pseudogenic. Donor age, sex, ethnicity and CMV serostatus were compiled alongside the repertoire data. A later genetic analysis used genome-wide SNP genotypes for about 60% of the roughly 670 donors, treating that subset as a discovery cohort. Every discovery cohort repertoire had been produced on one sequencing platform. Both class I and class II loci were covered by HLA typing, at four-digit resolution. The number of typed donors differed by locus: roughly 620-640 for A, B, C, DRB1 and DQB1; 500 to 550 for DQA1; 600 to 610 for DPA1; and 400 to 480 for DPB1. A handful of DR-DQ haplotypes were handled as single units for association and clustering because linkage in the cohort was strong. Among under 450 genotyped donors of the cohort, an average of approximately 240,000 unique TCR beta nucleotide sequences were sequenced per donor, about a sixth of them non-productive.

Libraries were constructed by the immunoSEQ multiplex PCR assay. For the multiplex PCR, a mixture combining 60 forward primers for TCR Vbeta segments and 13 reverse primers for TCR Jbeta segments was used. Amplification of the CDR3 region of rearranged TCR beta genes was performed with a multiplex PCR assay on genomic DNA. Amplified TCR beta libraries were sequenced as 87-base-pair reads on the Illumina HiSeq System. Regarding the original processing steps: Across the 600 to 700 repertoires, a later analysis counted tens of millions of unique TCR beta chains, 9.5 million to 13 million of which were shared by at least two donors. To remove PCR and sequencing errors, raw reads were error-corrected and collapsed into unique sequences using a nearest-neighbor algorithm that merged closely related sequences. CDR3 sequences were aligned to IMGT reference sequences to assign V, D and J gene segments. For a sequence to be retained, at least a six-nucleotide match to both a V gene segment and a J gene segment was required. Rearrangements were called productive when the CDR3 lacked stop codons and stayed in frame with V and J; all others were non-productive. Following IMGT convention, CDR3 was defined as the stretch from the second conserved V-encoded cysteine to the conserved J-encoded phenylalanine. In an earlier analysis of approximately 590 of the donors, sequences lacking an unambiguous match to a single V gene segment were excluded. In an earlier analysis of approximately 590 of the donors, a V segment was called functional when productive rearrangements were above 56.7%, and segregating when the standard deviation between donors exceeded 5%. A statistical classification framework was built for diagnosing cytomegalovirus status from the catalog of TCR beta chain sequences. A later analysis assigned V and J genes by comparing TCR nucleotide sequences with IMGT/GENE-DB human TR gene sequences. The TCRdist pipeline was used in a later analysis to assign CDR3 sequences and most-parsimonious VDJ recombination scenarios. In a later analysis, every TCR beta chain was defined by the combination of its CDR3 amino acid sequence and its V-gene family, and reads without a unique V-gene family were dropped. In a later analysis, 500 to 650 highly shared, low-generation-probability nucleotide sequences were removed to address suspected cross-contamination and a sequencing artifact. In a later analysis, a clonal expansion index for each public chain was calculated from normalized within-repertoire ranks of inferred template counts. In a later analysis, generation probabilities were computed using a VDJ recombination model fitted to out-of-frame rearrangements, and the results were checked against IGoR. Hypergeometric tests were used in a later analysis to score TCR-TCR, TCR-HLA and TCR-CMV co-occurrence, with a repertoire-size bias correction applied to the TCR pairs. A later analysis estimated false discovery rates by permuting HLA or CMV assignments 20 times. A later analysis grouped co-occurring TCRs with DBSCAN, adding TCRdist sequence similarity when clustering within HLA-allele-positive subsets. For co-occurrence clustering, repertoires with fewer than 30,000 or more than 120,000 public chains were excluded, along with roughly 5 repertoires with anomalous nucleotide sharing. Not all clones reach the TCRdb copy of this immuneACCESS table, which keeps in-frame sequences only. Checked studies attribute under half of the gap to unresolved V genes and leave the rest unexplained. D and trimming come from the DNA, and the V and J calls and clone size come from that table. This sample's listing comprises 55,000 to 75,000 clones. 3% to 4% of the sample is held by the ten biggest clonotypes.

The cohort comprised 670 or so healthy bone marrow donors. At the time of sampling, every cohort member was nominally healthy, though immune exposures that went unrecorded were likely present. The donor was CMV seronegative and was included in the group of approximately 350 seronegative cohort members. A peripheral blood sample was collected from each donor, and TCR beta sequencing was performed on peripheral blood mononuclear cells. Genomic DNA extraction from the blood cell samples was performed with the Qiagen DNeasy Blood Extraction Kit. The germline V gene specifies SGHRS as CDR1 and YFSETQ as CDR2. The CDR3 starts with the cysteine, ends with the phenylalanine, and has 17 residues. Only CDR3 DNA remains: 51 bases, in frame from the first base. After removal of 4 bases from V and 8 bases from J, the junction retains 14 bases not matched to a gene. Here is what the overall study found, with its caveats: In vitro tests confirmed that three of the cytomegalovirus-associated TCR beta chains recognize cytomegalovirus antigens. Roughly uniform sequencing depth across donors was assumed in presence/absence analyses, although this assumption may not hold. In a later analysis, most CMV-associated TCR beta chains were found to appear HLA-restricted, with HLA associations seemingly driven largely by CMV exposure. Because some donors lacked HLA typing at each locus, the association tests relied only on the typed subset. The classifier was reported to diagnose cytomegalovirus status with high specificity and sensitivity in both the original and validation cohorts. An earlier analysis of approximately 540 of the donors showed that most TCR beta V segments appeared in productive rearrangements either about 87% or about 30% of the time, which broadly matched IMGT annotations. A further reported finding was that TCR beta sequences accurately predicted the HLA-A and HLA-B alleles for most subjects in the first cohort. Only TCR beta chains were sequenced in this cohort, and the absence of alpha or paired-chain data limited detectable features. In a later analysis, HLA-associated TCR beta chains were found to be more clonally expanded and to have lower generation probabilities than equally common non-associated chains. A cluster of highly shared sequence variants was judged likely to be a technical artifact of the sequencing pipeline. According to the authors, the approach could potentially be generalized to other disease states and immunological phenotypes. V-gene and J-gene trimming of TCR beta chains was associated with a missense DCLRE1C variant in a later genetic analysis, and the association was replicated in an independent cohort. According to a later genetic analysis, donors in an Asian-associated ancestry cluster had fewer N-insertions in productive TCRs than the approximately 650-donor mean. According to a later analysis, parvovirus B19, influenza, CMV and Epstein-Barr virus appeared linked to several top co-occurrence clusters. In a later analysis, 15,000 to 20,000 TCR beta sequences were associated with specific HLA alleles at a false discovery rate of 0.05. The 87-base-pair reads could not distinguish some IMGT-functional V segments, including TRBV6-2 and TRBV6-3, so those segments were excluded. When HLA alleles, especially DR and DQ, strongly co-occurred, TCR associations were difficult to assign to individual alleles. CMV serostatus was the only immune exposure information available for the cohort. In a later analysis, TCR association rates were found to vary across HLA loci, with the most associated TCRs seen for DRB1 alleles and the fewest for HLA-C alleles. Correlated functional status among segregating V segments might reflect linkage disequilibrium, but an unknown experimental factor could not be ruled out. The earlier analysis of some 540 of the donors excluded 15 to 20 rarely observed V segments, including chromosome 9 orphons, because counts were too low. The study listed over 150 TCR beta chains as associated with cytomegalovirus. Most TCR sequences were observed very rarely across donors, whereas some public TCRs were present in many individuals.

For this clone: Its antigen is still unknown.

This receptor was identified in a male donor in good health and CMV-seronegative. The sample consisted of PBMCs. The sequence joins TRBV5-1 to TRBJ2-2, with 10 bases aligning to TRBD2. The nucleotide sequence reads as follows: TGCGCCAGCAGCGTGGTGCTAGCGGGAGCCTCCGGTGGGGAGCTGTTTTTT. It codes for CASSVVLAGASGGELFF.